The T cell receptor beta chain under discussion was sequenced for a study of breast tumors, draining lymph nodes, adjacent tissues. Study outcomes and limitations: Compared with lymph nodes, tumors were less diverse; compared with nontumor tissue, more. Data fit most tumor T cells coming from lymph node, expanding in tumor.

The CDR3 has 12 residues. V was cut by 4 bases and J by 2 bases, with 9 bases left in between. Germline V gene data show CDR1 as SQVTM and CDR2 as ANQGSEA. In its sample, this clonotype is medium-sized (0.01 to 0.1%). The antigen remains unidentified. TCRdb reprocessed the multiplex PCR reads with MiXCR, giving one entry per CDR3 protein. Counted here are approximately 23,000 distinct CDR3 sequences, roughly three quarters occurring once; the ten biggest clones make up under 25%. The sequence was obtained from a female donor with breast cancer. Some clones in this sample may be carry-over from other donors' samples. The chain links TRBV29-1 to TRBJ2-7; D tentatively fits TRBD1 or TRBD2 (5 bases each). Sequenced: tumor-adjacent breast tissue. CDR3 sequence (DNA): TGCAGCGTTGGAGAGGGGCCCTACGAGCAGTACTTC. Encoded protein: CSVGEGPYEQYF.